The clone carrying this T cell receptor beta chain appeared many times. From germline, CDR1 is LGHDT and CDR2 YNNKEL (reference sequence). This CDR3 is 17 amino acids long. V gave up 1 base and J gave up 4 bases, with 19 bases separating them. These data are taken from a study of metastatic and nonmetastatic thyroid tumors. Study in general: Patients with malignant and benign thyroid disease provided blood and tumor or nodule tissue, whose repertoires were compared.

Per the original data handling: The study's classifier, a distant-metastasis tool for papillary thyroid cancer, was built using CDR3 differences across clinicopathological groups. TCRdb recomputed clones from the PCR reads via MiXCR. In this record, the V and J calls reflect TCRdb's handling and not the investigators' own analysis. There are about 40,000 clones in the sample; about an eighth occur only once, and 20% to 25% lies in the top ten. No patient received treatment before thyroid surgery. The TCR sequence derives from a female donor with papillary thyroid cancer or a benign thyroid nodule (not recorded which). Some clones in this sample may be carry-over from other donors' samples. Sequenced material: blood. This chain links TRBV3-1 with TRBJ1-2; maybe TRBD1 (5 bases). The CDR3 DNA reads TGTGCCAGCAGCCAAGGGGTGGACACCGAGGGGTTCTATGGCTACACCTTC. Translating gives CASSQGVDTEGFYGYTF.